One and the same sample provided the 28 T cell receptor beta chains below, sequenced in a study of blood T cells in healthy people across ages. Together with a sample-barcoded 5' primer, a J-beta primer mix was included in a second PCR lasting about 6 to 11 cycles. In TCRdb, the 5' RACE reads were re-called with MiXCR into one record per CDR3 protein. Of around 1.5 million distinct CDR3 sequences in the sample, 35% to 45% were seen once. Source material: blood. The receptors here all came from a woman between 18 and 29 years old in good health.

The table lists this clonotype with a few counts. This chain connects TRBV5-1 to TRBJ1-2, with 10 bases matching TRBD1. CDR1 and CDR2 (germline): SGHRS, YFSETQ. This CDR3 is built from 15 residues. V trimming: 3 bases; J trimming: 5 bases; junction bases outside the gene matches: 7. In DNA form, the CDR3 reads TGCGCCAGCAGCTCTCAGGACAGGGGGTTTTATGGCTACACCTTC. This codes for CASSSQDRGFYGYTF.

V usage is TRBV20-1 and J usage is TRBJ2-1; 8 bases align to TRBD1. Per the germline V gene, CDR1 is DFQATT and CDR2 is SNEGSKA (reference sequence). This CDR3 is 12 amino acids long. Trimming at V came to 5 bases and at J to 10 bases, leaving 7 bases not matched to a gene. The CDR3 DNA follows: TGCAGTGCTGAAGGACAGGGCAGGGAGCAGTTCTTC. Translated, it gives CSAEGQGREQFF.

For the CDR3, the DNA is TGTGCCAGCAGTTCTGAAGGTGACAGTTACAATGAGCAGTTCTTC. This codes for CASSSEGDSYNEQFF. The chain links TRBV12-3 or TRBV12-4 to TRBJ2-1, with D possibly matching TRBD1 (5 bases). The CDR3 is 15 residues long. V lost 4 bases and J lost 4, with 14 bases in between.

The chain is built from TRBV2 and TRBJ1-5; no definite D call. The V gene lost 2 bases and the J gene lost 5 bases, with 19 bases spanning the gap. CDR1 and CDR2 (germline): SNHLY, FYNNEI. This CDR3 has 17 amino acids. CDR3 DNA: TGTGCCAGCAGTGAAATCGCTTGGGTCCCAGACGATCAGCCCCAGCATTTT. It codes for CASSEIAWVPDDQPQHF. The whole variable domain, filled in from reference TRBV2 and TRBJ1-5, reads EPEVTQTPSHQVTQMGQEVILRCVPISNHLYFYWYRQILGQKVEFLVSFYNNEISEKSEIFDDQFSVERPDGSNFTLKIRSTKLEDSAMYFCASSEIAWVPDDQPQHFGDGTRLSIL.

CDR3 in amino acids: CASSLVHVNQPQHF. Written as DNA, the CDR3 is TGTGCCAGCAGCTTAGTGCACGTCAATCAGCCCCAGCATTTT. The V call is TRBV7-8, the J call TRBJ1-5; D is uncertain. The germline V gene has CDR1 SGHVS and CDR2 FQNEAQ. V lost 1 base, J lost 3 bases, and 7 bases lay in between. The CDR3 runs 14 residues.

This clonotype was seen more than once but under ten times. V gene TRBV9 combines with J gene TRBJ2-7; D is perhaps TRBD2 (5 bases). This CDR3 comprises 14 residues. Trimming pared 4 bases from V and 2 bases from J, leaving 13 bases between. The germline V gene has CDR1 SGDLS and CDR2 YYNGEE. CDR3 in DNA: TGTGCCAGCAGCCCACTAGATCGGGCCTACGAGCAGTACTTC. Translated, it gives CASSPLDRAYEQYF.

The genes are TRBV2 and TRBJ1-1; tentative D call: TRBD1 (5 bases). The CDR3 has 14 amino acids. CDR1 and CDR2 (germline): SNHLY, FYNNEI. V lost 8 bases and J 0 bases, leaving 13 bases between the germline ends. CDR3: CASGGHRLNTEAFF. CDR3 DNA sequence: TGTGCCAGCGGCGGACACCGATTGAACACTGAAGCTTTCTTT. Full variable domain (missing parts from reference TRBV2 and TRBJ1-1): EPEVTQTPSHQVTQMGQEVILRCVPISNHLYFYWYRQILGQKVEFLVSFYNNEISEKSEIFDDQFSVERPDGSNFTLKIRSTKLEDSAMYFCASGGHRLNTEAFFGQGTRLTVV.

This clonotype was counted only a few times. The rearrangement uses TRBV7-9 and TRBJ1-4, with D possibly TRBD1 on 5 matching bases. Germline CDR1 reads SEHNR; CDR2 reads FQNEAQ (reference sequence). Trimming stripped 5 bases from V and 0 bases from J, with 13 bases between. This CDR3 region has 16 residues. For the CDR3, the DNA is TGTGCCAGCAGCCCAGGCACAGGTGCAACTAATGAAAAACTGTTTTTT. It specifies CASSPGTGATNEKLFF.

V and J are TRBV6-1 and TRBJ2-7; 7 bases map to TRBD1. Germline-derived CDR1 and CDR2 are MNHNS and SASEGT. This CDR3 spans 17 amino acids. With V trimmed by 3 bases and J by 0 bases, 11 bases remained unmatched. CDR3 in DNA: TGTGCCAGCAGTGATTGGCAACAGGGGACAATCTCCTACGAGCAGTACTTC. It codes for CASSDWQQGTISYEQYF.

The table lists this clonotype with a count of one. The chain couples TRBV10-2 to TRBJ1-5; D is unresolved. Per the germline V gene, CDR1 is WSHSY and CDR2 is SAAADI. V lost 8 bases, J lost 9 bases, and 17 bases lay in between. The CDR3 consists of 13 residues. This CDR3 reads CASSQTRSRPQHF. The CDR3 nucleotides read TGCGCCAGCTCCCAGACCCGTTCTCGGCCCCAGCATTTT.

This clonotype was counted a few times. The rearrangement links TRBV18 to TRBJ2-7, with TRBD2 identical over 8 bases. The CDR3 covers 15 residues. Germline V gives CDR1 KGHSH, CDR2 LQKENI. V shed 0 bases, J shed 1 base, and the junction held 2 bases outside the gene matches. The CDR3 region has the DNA TGTGCCAGCTCACCACCTAGCGGGACTTCCTACGAGCAGTACTTC. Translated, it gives CASSPPSGTSYEQYF.

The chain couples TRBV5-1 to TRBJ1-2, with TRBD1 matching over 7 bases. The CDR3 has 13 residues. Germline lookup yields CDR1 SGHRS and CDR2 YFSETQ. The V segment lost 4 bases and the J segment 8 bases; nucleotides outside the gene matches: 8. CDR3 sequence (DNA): TGCGCCAGCAGCCCAGAGGGGGCTGGAGGCTACACCTTC. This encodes CASSPEGAGGYTF.

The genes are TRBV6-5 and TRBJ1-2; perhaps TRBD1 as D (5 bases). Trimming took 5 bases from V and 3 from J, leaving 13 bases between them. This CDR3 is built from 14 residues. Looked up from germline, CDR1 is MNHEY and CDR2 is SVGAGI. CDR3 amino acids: CASSPGRVDYGYTF. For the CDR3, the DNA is TGTGCCAGCAGTCCAGGGCGGGTGGACTATGGCTACACCTTC.

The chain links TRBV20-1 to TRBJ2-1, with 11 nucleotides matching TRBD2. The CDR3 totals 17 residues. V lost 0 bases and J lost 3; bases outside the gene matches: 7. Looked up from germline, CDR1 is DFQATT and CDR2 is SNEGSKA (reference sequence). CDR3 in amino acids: CSARDPGTSGVYNEQFF. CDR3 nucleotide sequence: TGCAGTGCTAGAGATCCCGGGACTAGCGGCGTCTACAATGAGCAGTTCTTC.

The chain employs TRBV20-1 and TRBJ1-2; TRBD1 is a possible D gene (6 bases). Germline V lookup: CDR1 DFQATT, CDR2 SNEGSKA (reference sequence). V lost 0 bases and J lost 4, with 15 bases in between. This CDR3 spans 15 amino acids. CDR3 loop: CSARDTQGSPYGYTF. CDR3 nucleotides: TGCAGTGCTAGAGATACCCAGGGGTCTCCCTATGGCTACACCTTC.

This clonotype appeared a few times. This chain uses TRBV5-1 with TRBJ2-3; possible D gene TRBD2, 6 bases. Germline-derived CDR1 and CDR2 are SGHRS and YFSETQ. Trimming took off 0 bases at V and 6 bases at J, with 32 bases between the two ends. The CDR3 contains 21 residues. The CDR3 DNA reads TGCGCCAGCAGCTTGGATTGGTGGGGCCGCGGGACTCTCATTCAGTGGGATACGCAGTATTTT. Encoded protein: CASSLDWWGRGTLIQWDTQYF.

CDR3 DNA: TGCAGGGCCGGGGCCAACTACGAGCAGTACTTC. It is translated as CRAGANYEQYF. This chain links TRBV29-1 with TRBJ2-7, with D perhaps TRBD1 or TRBD2 (5 bases each). Germline loops: CDR1 SQVTM, CDR2 ANQGSEA. The CDR3 is 11 amino acids.

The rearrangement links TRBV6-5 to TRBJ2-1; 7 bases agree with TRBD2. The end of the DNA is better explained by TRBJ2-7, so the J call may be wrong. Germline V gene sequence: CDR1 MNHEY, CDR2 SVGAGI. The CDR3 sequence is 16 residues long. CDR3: CASSRKLTSSYNEQYF. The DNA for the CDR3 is TGTGCCAGCAGTCGAAAACTGACTAGCTCCTACAATGAGCAGTACTTC.

The CDR3 spells CATLDWTSYEQYF. CDR3 in DNA: TGTGCCACCTTGGACTGGACCTCCTACGAGCAGTACTTC. The chain joins TRBV19 to TRBJ2-7; D perhaps matches TRBD2 (5 bases). The germline V and J ends were trimmed by 10 bases and 0 bases, with 13 bases remaining between them. CDR1 and CDR2 (germline): LNHDA, SQIVND (reference sequence). CDR3 length equals 13 residues.

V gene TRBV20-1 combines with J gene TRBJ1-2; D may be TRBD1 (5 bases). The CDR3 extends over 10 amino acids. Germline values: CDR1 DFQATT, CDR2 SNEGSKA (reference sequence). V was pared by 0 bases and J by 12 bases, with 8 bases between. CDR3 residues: CSARDQGHTF. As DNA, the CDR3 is TGCAGTGCTAGAGACCAGGGACACACCTTC.

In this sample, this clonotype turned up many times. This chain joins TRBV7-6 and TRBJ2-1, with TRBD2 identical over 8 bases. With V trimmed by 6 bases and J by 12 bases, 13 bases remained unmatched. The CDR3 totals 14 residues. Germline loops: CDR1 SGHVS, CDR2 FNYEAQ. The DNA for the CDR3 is TGTGCCAGCAGTCCAACTAGCGGCCAGGGAGCGCAGTTCTTC. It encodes CASSPTSGQGAQFF. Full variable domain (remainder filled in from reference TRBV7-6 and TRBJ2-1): GAGVSQSPRYKVTKRGQDVALRCDPISGHVSLYWYRQALGQGPEFLTYFNYEAQQDKSGLPNDRFSAERPEGSISTLTIQRTEQRDSAMYRCASSPTSGQGAQFFGPGTRLTVL.

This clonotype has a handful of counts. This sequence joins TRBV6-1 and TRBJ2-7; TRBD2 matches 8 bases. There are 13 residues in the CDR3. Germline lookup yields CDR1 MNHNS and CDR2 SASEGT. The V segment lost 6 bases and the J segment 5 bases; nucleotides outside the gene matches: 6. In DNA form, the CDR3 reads TGTGCCAGCAGCACCGGACTAGCTAACGAGCAGTACTTC. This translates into CASSTGLANEQYF.

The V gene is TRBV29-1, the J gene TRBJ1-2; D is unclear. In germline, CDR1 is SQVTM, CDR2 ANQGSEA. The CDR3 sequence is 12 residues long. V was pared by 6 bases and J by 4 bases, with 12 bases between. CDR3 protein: CSVSDIPYGYTF. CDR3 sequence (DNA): TGCAGCGTGTCCGACATCCCCTATGGCTACACCTTC. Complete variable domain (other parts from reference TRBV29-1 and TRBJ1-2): SAVISQKPSRDICQRGTSLTIQCQVDSQVTMMFWYRQQPGQSLTLIATANQGSEATYESGFVIDKFPISRPNLTFSTLTVSNMSPEDSSIYLCSVSDIPYGYTFGSGTRLTVV.

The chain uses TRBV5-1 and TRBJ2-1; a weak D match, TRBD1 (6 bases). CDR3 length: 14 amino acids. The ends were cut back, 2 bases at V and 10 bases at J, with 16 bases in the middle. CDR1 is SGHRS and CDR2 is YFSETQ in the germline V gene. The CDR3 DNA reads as TGCGCCAGCAGCTTAGGACAGAAACCCTACGAGCAGTTCTTC. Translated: CASSLGQKPYEQFF.

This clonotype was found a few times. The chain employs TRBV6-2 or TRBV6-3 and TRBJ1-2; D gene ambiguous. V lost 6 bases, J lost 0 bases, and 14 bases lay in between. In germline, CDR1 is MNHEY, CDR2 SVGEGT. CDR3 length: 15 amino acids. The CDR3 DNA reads TGTGCCAGCAGCCCGGACCGTGGCGCTAACTATGGCTACACCTTC. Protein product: CASSPDRGANYGYTF.

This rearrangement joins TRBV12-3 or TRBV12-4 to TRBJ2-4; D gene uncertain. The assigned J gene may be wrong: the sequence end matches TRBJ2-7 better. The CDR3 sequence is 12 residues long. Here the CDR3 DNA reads TGTGCCAGCAGTTTTGAAAGGGACGAGCAGTACTTC. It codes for CASSFERDEQYF.

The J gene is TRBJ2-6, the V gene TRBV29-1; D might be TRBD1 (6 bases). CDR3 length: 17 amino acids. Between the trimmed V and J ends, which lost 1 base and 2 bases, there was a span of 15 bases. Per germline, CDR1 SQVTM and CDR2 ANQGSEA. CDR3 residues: CSVEVDRTGPGANVLTF. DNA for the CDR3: TGCAGCGTTGAAGTGGACAGAACAGGACCTGGGGCCAACGTCCTGACTTTC.

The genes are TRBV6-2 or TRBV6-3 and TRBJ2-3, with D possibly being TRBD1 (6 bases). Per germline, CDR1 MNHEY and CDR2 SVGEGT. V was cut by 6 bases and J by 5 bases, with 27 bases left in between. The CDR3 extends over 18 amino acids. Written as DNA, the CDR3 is TGTGCCAGCAGACAAAATCTGGCCGGGACAACACGATTAGATACGCAGTATTTT. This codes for CASRQNLAGTTRLDTQYF.